Shown below are 8 T cell receptor beta chains from a single sample sequenced in a study of radiotherapy plus CTLA-4 blockade in lung cancer (dated by TCRdb to 2016 to 2019). Libraries were prepared through the immunoSEQ multiplex PCR assay. The table was pulled from immuneACCESS by TCRdb, which kept in-frame rearrangements only. Such tables lose some clones; where checked, under half of the loss comes from unresolved V genes, and the rest has no known cause. This sample comprises 40,000 to 50,000 clones, around four fifths of them detected only once. Of the sample, 3.3% falls within the top ten clones. The input for sequencing was peripheral blood, taken from a patient treated with radiotherapy plus ipilimumab. The receptor set was obtained from a human donor with non-small cell lung cancer who had stable disease on radiotherapy plus ipilimumab.

V usage is TRBV11-1 and J usage is TRBJ2-7; 8 positions match TRBD1. The V segment lost 3 bases and the J segment 6 bases; nucleotides outside the gene matches: 7. This CDR3 has 14 residues. Germline assignment: CDR1 SGHAT and CDR2 FQDESV (reference sequence). The CDR3 spells CASSFRQGAPEQYF. The CDR3 DNA follows: TGTGCCAGCAGCTTTAGGCAGGGGGCCCCCGAGCAGTACTTC.

V and J are TRBV9 and TRBJ2-1; 8 nucleotides line up with TRBD2. In germline, CDR1 is SGDLS, CDR2 YYNGEE. V was clipped by 0 bases and J by 3 bases; unmatched bases: 14. There are 19 residues in the CDR3. Written as DNA, the CDR3 is TGTGCCAGCAGCGTAGGGGGAGGTAACGTAGCGGGAAGCTACAATGAGCAGTTCTTC. This gives the protein CASSVGGGNVAGSYNEQFF.

J is TRBJ2-1 and V is TRBV27; 8 bases are a match to TRBD1. Germline loops: CDR1 MNHEY, CDR2 SMNVEV (reference sequence). V was pared by 1 base and J by 10 bases, with 6 bases of the junction left unmatched. This CDR3 contains 14 residues. As DNA, the CDR3 is TGTGCCAGCAGTTTATACGACAGGGGTGGCGAGCAGTTCTTC. It encodes CASSLYDRGGEQFF.

The V and J genes are TRBV19 and TRBJ2-3, with 8 positions matching TRBD2. The J segment lost 4 bases and the V segment lost 1 base, leaving 7 bases of the junction unmatched. This CDR3 is built from 16 residues. Germline values: CDR1 LNHDA, CDR2 SQIVND (reference sequence). The chain's CDR3 is CASSIVLAAGSDTQYF. In DNA form, the CDR3 reads TGTGCCAGTAGTATAGTACTAGCGGCCGGTTCAGATACGCAGTATTTT.

This clone appeared a few times. The V call is TRBV4-1, the J call TRBJ2-3, with 8 bases identical to TRBD2. CDR3 size: 17 residues. With V trimmed by 4 bases and J by 0 bases, 9 bases remained unmatched. The germline V gene encodes CDR1 MGHRA and CDR2 YSYEKL. The CDR3, as DNA: TGCGCCAGCAGCCTTTACCCGGGACTAGTGAGCACAGATACGCAGTATTTT. It encodes CASSLYPGLVSTDTQYF.

V usage is TRBV27 and J usage is TRBJ1-2; TRBD1 agrees at 8 bases. The ends lost 9 bases at V and 4 bases at J; junction bases unmatched: 10. CDR1 is MNHEY, CDR2 SMNVEV, per germline (reference sequence). The CDR3 covers 14 residues. The CDR3 DNA is TGTGCCAGTACAGCTCCCGGGACAGGCTATGGCTACACCTTC. Protein product: CASTAPGTGYGYTF.

The genes are TRBV16 and TRBJ1-2, with a tentative D call TRBD1 (6 bases). The CDR3 runs to 14 residues. V was clipped by 2 bases and J by 4 bases, with 11 bases between them. CDR1 is KGHSY and CDR2 is FQNENV in the germline V gene. CDR3 protein: CASSQNQDSYGYTF. CDR3 sequence (DNA): TGTGCCAGCAGCCAAAATCAGGACAGCTATGGCTACACCTTC.

The V gene is TRBV28, the J gene TRBJ2-5; 9 nucleotides line up with TRBD2. The tail of the sequence fits TRBJ2-7 better, so the J call may be wrong. The CDR3 sequence is 15 residues long. Germline V gives CDR1 MDHEN, CDR2 SYDVKM. The CDR3 sequence: CASRAGTSNSYEQYF. The DNA for the CDR3 is TGTGCCAGCAGGGCGGGGACTAGCAACTCCTACGAGCAGTACTTC.